This T cell receptor (beta chain) was obtained from a study of blood T cell repertoires in COVID-19 (dated by TCRdb to 2019 to 2021). At the level of the whole study: Samples covering the acute and convalescent phases of COVID-19 were provided by collaborators in the United States, Italy and Spain. Where HLA class I and class II types were available, the types were taken from metadata supplied by the sample provider, not from assay-based typing. Samples were obtained from the ongoing ImmuneRACE study (first 160 participants) and from roughly 1,300 subjects provided by 6 global collaborators. Nearly every sample came with metadata listing a de-identified subject ID, COVID-19 status, age in years and sex. The prospective study material was composed of cDNA or gDNA derived from T cells, B-cell-depleted T cells, or PBMCs. Subjects who had been exposed to COVID-19, were actively infected with it, or had recovered from it provided the deeply sampled blood TCRbeta repertoires that made up the dataset. The repertoires were made available in a free public database intended to serve as a resource for research on the immune response to SARS-CoV-2. Study-wide conclusions, independent of this receptor: The quantity of clinical and demographic metadata differed by source and by participant and was supplied without curation.

As encoded in the germline V gene, CDR1 is SNHLY while CDR2 is FYNNEI. The CDR3 has 13 amino acids, counting the end cysteine and phenylalanine. The sequence is cut down to CDR3 DNA, 39 bases in frame from base 1. V loses 2 bases at its end and J loses 7 bases; junction bases beyond the gene matches: 2. Turning to this clone: The target of this receptor is not known. Nothing much larger sits one base from this clone, and base qualities are not available.

The collaborating institutions used their own protocols to collect whole blood in K2EDTA tubes. For TCRbeta analysis, collaborators shipped samples as frozen whole blood, isolated PBMCs, or DNA extracted from either of those sample types. TCRbeta CDR3 regions were amplified from genomic DNA using the immunoSEQ Assay, a bias-controlled multiplex PCR. As for the original processing: Within the assay, amplification of reference gene primers was used to estimate how many nucleated cells each sample contained. To quantify the absolute abundance of each unique TCRbeta CDR3 rearrangement, sequence reads were collapsed and filtered. For each sample, productive Simpson clonality was calculated by taking the square root of Simpson's diversity index across productive rearrangements. The source is immuneACCESS, and TCRdb retained only in-frame sequences with V and J called. Part of the clones is not carried over; for the studies checked, unresolved V genes explain less than half of this, and the remainder is unexplained. V, J and clone size are taken as reported in that table, and D and trimming were inferred from the DNA itself. Counted in this sample were about 45,000 clones; roughly 90% of them appeared once. Of the sample, approximately 15% is held by the ten largest clones.

Sequenced: peripheral blood. The V and J segments used are TRBV2 and TRBJ2-1; 7 middle bases align to TRBD2. The receptor comes from a human donor in a cohort sampled during active COVID-19. The DNA reads TGTGCCAGCAGTGAAAGGCGGGGGAATGAGCAGTTCTTC. The encoded protein is CASSERRGNEQFF. With the portions outside the CDR3 filled from the reference TRBV2 and TRBJ2-1 genes, the complete variable region becomes EPEVTQTPSHQVTQMGQEVILRCVPISNHLYFYWYRQILGQKVEFLVSFYNNEISEKSEIFDDQFSVERPDGSNFTLKIRSTKLEDSAMYFCASSERRGNEQFFGPGTRLTVL.